This note documents a single TCR beta chain sequence. The data were produced by immunoSEQ multiplex PCR, yet TCRdb's version contains in-frame clones alone and is incomplete. This table has 35,000 or so clones, under 95% appearing once. The source of the sample is a study of T cell changes during pregnancy in multiple sclerosis. CDR1 and CDR2 from the germline V gene are SGHTA and FQGNSA. This CDR3 spans 14 amino acids. Trimming took off 1 base at V and 7 bases at J, with 13 bases between the two ends. The source of this sequence is a female donor with multiple sclerosis, enrolled in a pregnancy study. Here the sequenced sample was CD4+ T cells from peripheral blood mononuclear cells, taken after pregnancy. The rearrangement links TRBV7-2 to TRBJ2-5; possible D gene TRBD2, 5 bases. CDR3 residues: CASSLEPGGGTQYF. CDR3 coding DNA: TGTGCCAGCAGCTTAGAACCAGGAGGAGGGACCCAGTACTTC.